These T cell receptor beta chains were read from a single sample in a study of blood T cell repertoires in COVID-19. Measured with immunoSEQ multiplex PCR; TCRdb has only the in-frame clones, and not every one. This table holds about 270,000 clones, approximately 84% found once. The sequenced sample consisted of peripheral blood. These receptors were collected from a human donor with COVID-19, enrolled during active disease. The donor label of this sample is uncertain. Both conserved end residues are part of each CDR3. D genes are given only for firm matches. For some rows the clone size is stated as once, few or many, or as a class when expanded; others skip it.

D gene	V gene	clone size	J gene	CDR3 protein	CDR3 DNA
TRBD1	TRBV28	.	TRBJ1-4	CASRRTGTNEKLFF	TGTGCCAGCCGGAGGACAGGGACTAATGAAAAACTGTTTTTT
.	TRBV5-1	.	TRBJ2-3	CASSQLSEDTQYF	TGCGCCAGCAGCCAACTGAGCGAAGATACGCAGTATTTT
TRBD2	TRBV7-8	.	TRBJ2-7	CASSPTQLAGSYEQYF	TGTGCCAGCAGCCCAACACAACTAGCGGGCTCCTACGAGCAGTACTTC
.	TRBV7-7	.	TRBJ2-5	CASSYDRFQETQYF	TGTGCTAGCAGCTACGACAGATTTCAAGAGACCCAGTACTTC
TRBD2	TRBV5-6	few	TRBJ2-7	CASSPVRLADSYEQYF	TGTGCCAGCAGCCCCGTAAGACTAGCGGACTCCTACGAGCAGTACTTC
TRBD2	TRBV30	.	TRBJ2-2	CAWKGGRAREGELFF	TGTGCCTGGAAGGGCGGGAGGGCCCGCGAAGGGGAGCTGTTTTTT
.	TRBV7-3	.	TRBJ2-2	CASSLIGGWTNTGELFF	TGTGCCAGCAGCTTAATAGGGGGTTGGACGAACACCGGGGAGCTGTTTTTT
.	TRBV5-6	.	TRBJ1-2	CASSGGTLGRLGGYTF	TGTGCCAGCAGCGGGGGGACGCTGGGTAGGTTAGGAGGCTACACCTTC
.	TRBV4-3	.	TRBJ2-7	CASSRTGTGESYEQYF	TGCGCCAGCAGCCGAACAGGTACGGGTGAGTCCTACGAGCAGTACTTC
TRBD2	TRBV6-5	.	TRBJ2-5	CASSRSGADQETQYF	TGTGCCAGCAGCCGTAGCGGGGCAGACCAAGAGACCCAGTACTTC
.	TRBV5-1	.	TRBJ2-7	CASSPSRGEDSEQYF	TGCGCCAGCAGCCCGAGCAGGGGCGAGGACTCCGAGCAGTACTTC
.	TRBV15	.	TRBJ2-7	CATSRPGQQTYEQYF	TGTGCCACCAGCAGGCCGGGACAACAAACCTACGAGCAGTACTTC
.	TRBV6-1	.	TRBJ1-2	CASSDSGGELMGGYTF	TGTGCCAGCAGTGATAGTGGAGGGGAGTTAATGGGTGGCTACACCTTC
.	TRBV7-2	.	TRBJ1-4	CASSLGRNEKLFF	TGTGCCAGCAGCTTAGGTCGTAATGAAAAACTGTTTTTT
TRBD2	TRBV6-5	.	TRBJ2-2	CASFSGTSSGELFF	TGTGCCAGTTTCTCCGGGACTAGCTCCGGGGAGCTGTTTTTT
.	TRBV20-1	.	TRBJ2-5	CSAIREETQYF	TGCAGTGCTATTCGGGAAGAGACCCAGTACTTC
TRBD1	TRBV6-5	.	TRBJ1-4	CASSYGSRTGHEKLFF	TGTGCCAGCAGTTACGGGTCCCGGACAGGGCATGAAAAACTGTTTTTT
TRBD1	TRBV19	.	TRBJ2-4	CASSRTGRGNIQYF	TGTGCCAGTAGTCGGACAGGGCGTGGAAACATTCAGTACTTC
.	TRBV7-2	few	TRBJ2-5	CASRRARETQYF	TGTGCCAGCAGGAGGGCAAGGGAGACCCAGTACTTC
TRBD1	TRBV20-1	once	TRBJ1-1	CSAPGQARAFF	TGCAGTGCACCCGGACAGGCCAGGGCTTTCTTT
.	TRBV20-1	once	TRBJ2-3	CSAYITDTQYF	TGCAGTGCATATATCACAGATACGCAGTATTTT
TRBD1	TRBV9	.	TRBJ2-4	CASSVGGQGIRNIQYF	TGTGCCAGCAGCGTAGGGGGACAGGGTATCAGAAACATTCAGTACTTC
TRBD2	TRBV11-2	.	TRBJ2-2	CASSAGGTGELFF	TGTGCCAGCAGTGCGGGGGGCACCGGGGAGCTGTTTTTT
.	TRBV5-1	.	TRBJ2-1	CASSLGLTSYNEQFF	TGCGCCAGCAGCCTGGGACTTACCTCCTACAATGAGCAGTTCTTC
TRBD1	TRBV7-3	.	TRBJ1-3	CASSPPDRYSGNTIYF	TGTGCCAGCAGCCCCCCGGACAGGTACTCTGGAAACACCATATATTTT
.	TRBV7-8	.	TRBJ1-1	CASRGGLSDTSEAFF	TGTGCCAGCAGGGGTGGATTGTCGGACACCTCTGAAGCTTTCTTT
TRBD1	TRBV6-1	.	TRBJ1-5	CASSDTGGRQPQHF	TGTGCCAGCAGTGATACAGGGGGCAGACAGCCCCAGCATTTT
TRBD1	TRBV2	.	TRBJ1-2	CASSDRTGRGYGYTF	TGTGCCAGCAGTGACCGGACAGGGAGAGGCTATGGCTACACCTTC
.	TRBV7-3	.	TRBJ2-2	CASSLRSSGELFF	TGTGCCAGCAGCTTAAGGAGTTCCGGGGAGCTGTTTTTT
.	TRBV7-9	.	TRBJ2-7	CASSLLSSGTSYEQYF	TGTGCCAGCAGCTTATTAAGTAGCGGAACCTCCTACGAGCAGTACTTC
.	TRBV11-1	few	TRBJ1-6	CASSYVTGGNSPLHF	TGTGCCAGCAGCTACGTTACGGGGGGGAATTCACCCCTCCACTTT